The sequence of this T cell receptor beta chain was determined in a study of Graves' ophthalmopathy and Graves' hyperthyroidism. Deletions cut 0 bases from V and 6 bases from J, with 9 bases between. The CDR3 totals 14 residues. CDR1 and CDR2 (germline): MNHNY, SVGAGI (reference sequence). Using RNA transcripts, the TCR beta CDR3 regions were amplified. The authors performed first-round RT-PCR with HTBI primers and then a second-round multiplex PCR. TCRdb redid the calling of the multiplex PCR reads with MiXCR, one entry per CDR3 protein. The sample contains over 650,000 distinct CDR3 sequences, 35% to 50% of which appear only once.

Sequenced material: peripheral blood. This rearrangement joins TRBV6-6 to TRBJ1-3; D is undetermined. The TCR was taken from an adult man with Graves' ophthalmopathy. The CDR3 sequence: CASSYSEVENTIYF. CDR3 sequence (DNA): TGTGCCAGCAGTTACTCGGAGGTAGAAAACACCATATATTTT.